Presented here are 2 T cell receptor beta chains from one specimen sequenced in a study of T cell responses to AZD1222 COVID-19 vaccine. TCRdb keeps only in-frame clones here, not all; method: immunoSEQ multiplex PCR. The sample has approximately 170,000 clones, around 85% seen once. The sample in question was peripheral blood, obtained 28 days after the second AZD1222 dose. These receptors originate from an adult who received the AZD1222 COVID-19 vaccine.

V usage is TRBV5-1 and J usage is TRBJ2-7; 7 positions agree with TRBD1. Germline loops: CDR1 SGHRS, CDR2 YFSETQ. This CDR3 is 14 amino acids long. Trimming took 1 base from V and 12 from J; bases not matched to a gene: 13. CDR3 bases: TGCGCCAGCAGCTTGACCAACAGGGGCAGCCGCACGTACTTC. Its translation: CASSLTNRGSRTYF.

The V gene is TRBV6-1, the J gene TRBJ1-1; D not resolved. In germline, CDR1 is MNHNS, CDR2 SASEGT. The CDR3 covers 11 residues. V was pared by 1 base and J by 6 bases, with 3 bases between. Written as DNA, the CDR3 is TGTGCCAGCAGTGAAGGGCCTGAAGCTTTCTTT. It specifies CASSEGPEAFF.